This T cell receptor (beta chain) was sequenced during a study of radiation and T cells in renal cell carcinoma. Regarding the study as a whole: Pretreatment tumor biopsies were lacking, so baseline clonotypes are unknown.

Stated time point: blood 4 weeks post-SBRT, at nephrectomy. Treatment noted: 15 Gy SBRT to primary tumor, nephrectomy 4 weeks later. Nephrectomy followed 15 Gy stereotactic body radiation by 4 weeks. The patient's renal cell carcinoma had clear cell pathology. The assay was immunoSEQ multiplex PCR, and TCRdb's table has in-frame clones only and misses some. The sample shows around 100,000 clones, 65% to 90% of them seen only once. CDR3 length equals 14 residues. With 5 bases removed from V and 5 bases from J, the gap between germline ends came to 14 bases. CDR1 WNHNN and CDR2 SYGVQD come from the germline V gene (reference sequence). With respect to this clone: Antigen: not known.

This chain links TRBV10-1 with TRBJ2-3; no definite D call. The sequence was collected from a man between 60 and 75 years old with renal cell carcinoma. The material was blood, obtained from a patient whose treatment included radiotherapy and nephrectomy. CDR3 DNA sequence: TGCGCCAGCAGTCGAAACAGTAACGGAGATACGCAGTATTTT. Amino acids: CASSRNSNGDTQYF.